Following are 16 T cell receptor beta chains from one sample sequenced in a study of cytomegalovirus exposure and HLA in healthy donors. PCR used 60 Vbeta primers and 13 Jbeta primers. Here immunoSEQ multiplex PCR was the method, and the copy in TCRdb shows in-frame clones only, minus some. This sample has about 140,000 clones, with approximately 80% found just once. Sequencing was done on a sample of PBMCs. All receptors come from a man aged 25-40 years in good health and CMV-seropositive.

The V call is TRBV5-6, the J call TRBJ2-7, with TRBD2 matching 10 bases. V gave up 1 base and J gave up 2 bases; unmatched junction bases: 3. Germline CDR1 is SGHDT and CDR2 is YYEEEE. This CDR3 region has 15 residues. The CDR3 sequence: CASSLRTSGPYEQYF. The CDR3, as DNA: TGTGCCAGCAGCTTGAGGACTAGCGGCCCCTACGAGCAGTACTTC.

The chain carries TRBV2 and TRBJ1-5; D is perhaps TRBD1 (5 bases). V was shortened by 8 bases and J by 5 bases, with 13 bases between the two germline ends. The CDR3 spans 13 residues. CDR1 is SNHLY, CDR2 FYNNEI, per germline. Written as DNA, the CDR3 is TGTGCCAGCTGGGAGGGGTTTTATCAGCCCCAGCATTTT. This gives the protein CASWEGFYQPQHF.

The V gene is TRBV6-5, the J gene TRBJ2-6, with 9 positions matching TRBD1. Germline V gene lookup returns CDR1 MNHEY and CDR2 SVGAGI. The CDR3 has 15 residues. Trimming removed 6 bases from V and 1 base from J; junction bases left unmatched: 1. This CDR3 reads CASRTGGSGANVLTF. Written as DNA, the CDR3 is TGTGCCAGCAGGACAGGGGGGTCTGGGGCCAACGTCCTGACTTTC.

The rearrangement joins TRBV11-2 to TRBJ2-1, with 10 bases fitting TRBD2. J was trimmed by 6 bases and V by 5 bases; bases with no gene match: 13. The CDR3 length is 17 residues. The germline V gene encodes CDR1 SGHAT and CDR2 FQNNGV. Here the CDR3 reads CASSARGAGGWRNEQFF. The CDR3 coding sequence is TGTGCCAGCAGCGCCCGGGGAGCGGGAGGGTGGCGCAATGAGCAGTTCTTC.

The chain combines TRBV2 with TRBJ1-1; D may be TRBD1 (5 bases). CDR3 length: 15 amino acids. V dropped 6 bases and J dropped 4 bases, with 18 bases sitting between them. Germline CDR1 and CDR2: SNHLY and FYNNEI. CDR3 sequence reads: CASSSDPGKGTEAFF. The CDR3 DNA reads TGTGCCAGCAGCTCCGACCCAGGGAAGGGCACTGAAGCTTTCTTT.

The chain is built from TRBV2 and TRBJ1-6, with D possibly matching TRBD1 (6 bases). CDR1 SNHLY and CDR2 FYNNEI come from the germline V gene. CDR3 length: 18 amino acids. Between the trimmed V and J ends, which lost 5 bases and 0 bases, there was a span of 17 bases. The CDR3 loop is CASSPADSSSSYNSPLHF. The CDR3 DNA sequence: TGTGCCAGCAGTCCGGCGGACAGTTCTTCCTCCTATAATTCACCCCTCCACTTT.

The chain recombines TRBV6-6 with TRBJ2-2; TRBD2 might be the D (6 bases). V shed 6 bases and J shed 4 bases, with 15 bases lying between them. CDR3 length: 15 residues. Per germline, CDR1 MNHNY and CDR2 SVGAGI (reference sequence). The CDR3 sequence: CASSQVGRGTGELFF. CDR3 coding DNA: TGTGCCAGCAGCCAGGTGGGGCGGGGCACCGGGGAGCTGTTTTTT.

The CDR3 sequence: CASLFGRQGANYGYTF. CDR3 nucleotides: TGTGCCAGCCTCTTCGGGAGACAGGGGGCTAACTATGGCTACACCTTC. J is TRBJ1-2 and V is TRBV28; 9 nucleotides match TRBD1. The V gene's germline CDR1 is MDHEN and CDR2 SYDVKM. V gave up 8 bases and J gave up 0 bases; unmatched junction bases: 10. The CDR3 has 16 residues.

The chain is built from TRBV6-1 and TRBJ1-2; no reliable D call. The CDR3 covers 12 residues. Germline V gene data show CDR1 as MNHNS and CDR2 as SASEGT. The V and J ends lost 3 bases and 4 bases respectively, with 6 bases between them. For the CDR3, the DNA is TGTGCCAGCAGTGAGGGAGGCTATGGCTACACCTTC. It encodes CASSEGGYGYTF.

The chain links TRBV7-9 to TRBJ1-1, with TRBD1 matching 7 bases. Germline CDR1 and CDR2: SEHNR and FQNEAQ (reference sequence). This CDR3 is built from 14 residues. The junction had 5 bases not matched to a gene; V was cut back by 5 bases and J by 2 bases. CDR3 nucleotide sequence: TGTGCCAGCAGCCGGGGACAGACTAACACTGAAGCTTTCTTT. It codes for CASSRGQTNTEAFF. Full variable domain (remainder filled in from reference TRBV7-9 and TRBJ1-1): DTGVSQNPRHKITKRGQNVTFRCDPISEHNRLYWYRQTLGQGPEFLTYFQNEAQLEKSRLLSDRFSAERPKGSFSTLEIQRTEQGDSAMYLCASSRGQTNTEAFFGQGTRLTVV.

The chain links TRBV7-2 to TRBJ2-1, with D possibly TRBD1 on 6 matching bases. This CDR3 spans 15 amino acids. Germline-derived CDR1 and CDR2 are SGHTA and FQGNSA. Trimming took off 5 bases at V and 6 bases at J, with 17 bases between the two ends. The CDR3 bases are TGTGCCAGCAGCCCCCCGGGACACCAACCCAATGAGCAGTTCTTC. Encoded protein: CASSPPGHQPNEQFF.

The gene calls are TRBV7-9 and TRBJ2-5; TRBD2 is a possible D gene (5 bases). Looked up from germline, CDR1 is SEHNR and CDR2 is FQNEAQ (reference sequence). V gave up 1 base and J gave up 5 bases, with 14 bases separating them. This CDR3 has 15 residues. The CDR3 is CASSLVQGGLETQYF. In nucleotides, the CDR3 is TGTGCCAGCAGCTTAGTTCAAGGTGGACTGGAGACCCAGTACTTC.

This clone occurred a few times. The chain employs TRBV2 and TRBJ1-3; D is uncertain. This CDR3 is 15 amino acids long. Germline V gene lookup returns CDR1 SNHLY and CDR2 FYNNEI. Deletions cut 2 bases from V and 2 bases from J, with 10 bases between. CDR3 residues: CASSERGSTGNTIYF. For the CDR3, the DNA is TGTGCCAGCAGTGAACGCGGATCCACTGGAAACACCATATATTTT.

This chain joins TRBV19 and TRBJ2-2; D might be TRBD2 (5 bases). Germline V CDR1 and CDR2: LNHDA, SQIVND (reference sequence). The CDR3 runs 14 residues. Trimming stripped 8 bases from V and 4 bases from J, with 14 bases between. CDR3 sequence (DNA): TGTGCCAGTCGGACCGCCGCGGGCACCGGGGAGCTGTTTTTT. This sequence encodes CASRTAAGTGELFF.

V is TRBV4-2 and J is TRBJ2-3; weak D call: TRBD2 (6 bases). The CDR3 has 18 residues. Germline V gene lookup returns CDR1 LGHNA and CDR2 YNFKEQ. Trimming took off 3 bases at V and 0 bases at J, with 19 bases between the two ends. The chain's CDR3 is CASSHPPGRESSTDTQYF. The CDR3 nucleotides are TGTGCCAGCAGCCACCCTCCGGGGCGGGAATCTAGCACAGATACGCAGTATTTT.

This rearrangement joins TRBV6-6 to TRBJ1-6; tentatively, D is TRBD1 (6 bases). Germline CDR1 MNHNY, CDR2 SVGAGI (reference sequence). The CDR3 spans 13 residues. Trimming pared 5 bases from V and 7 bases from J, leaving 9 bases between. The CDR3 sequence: CASSRGQNSPLHF. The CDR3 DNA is TGTGCCAGCAGTCGTGGACAGAATTCACCCCTCCACTTT.